This T cell receptor beta chain stems from a study of human T cells and chemical hapten exposure. About the study: All patients underwent weekly scalp dosing with diphenylcyclopropenone for the full roughly 25-week study. Study observations and caveats: Sensitizing to DPC left TCRs with a frequency above 1 in 1000 unaltered.

For this clonotype: No antigen is known for it. This clone may be a read error of a much larger clone one base away.

TCRdb re-analysed the RACE reads in MiXCR, keeping a single row per CDR3 protein. Of under 300,000 distinct CDR3 sequences listed, around 7.7% are singletons. Time point indicated: pre-sensitization, week 0. Documented treatment: therapeutic diphenylcyclopropenone sensitization with weekly scalp DPC. Blood collection took place prior to placing each patch test. This sample comprised whole blood, obtained in connection with sensitization to the hapten diphenylcyclopropenone (DPC). This clonotype originated in a man between 18 and 29 years old with alopecia areata. Some clones in this sample may be carry-over from other donors' samples.

CDR3 DNA: TGTGCCAGCAGTCGGGAGGGGACATGGGGATTTCCCCAGCATTTT. Residues: CASSREGTWGFPQHF. This sequence joins TRBV6-5 and TRBJ1-5; D might be TRBD1 (6 bases). V was pared by 5 bases and J by 10 bases, with 21 bases between. This CDR3 is 15 amino acids long. Germline CDR1 reads MNHEY; CDR2 reads SVGAGI.